The entry below gives a single TCR beta chain sequence along with its context. Its antigen is unknown. Everyone who donated was a healthy bone marrow donor. The PCR was carried out with 60 Vbeta primers and 13 Jbeta primers. Clones were sequenced by immunoSEQ multiplex PCR, and TCRdb holds only the in-frame ones, with some missing. The table lists roughly 180,000 clones, less than 85% of them singletons. These data are taken from a study of cytomegalovirus exposure and HLA in healthy donors. Study-level results: For most subjects, TCR beta sequences were reported to predict HLA-A and HLA-B alleles with accuracy. Cytomegalovirus status was reportedly diagnosed by the classifier with high specificity and sensitivity.

The ends lost 4 bases at V and 8 bases at J; junction bases unmatched: 8. This CDR3 comprises 14 residues. CDR1 and CDR2 (germline): MGHRA, YSYEKL. This receptor was obtained from a male donor in good health and CMV-seronegative. The chain has TRBV4-1 and TRBJ2-1, with 7 bases identical to TRBD1. Material: PBMCs. CDR3 DNA sequence: TGCGCCAGCAGCCCCCTGACAGGGAAGGATGAGCAGTTCTTC. This sequence encodes CASSPLTGKDEQFF.